This T cell receptor beta chain was recovered during a study of blood T cell repertoires in COVID-19. All enrollees were roughly 18 to 89 years old and from fewer than 30 US areas. This clone was found a few times. This CDR3 region has 15 residues. V lost 8 bases, J lost 8 bases, and 14 bases stayed unmatched. The germline CDR1 and CDR2 sequences are MDHEN and SYDVKM. The authors' processing: Researchers report that nucleated cell counts were estimated from reference gene primer amplification. Sequenced by immunoSEQ multiplex PCR; TCRdb stores in-frame clones only, minus some. Clone size and V and J calls were adopted from that table, with D and trimming inferred from the DNA. The sample has a few hundred thousand clones; 70% to 90% are singletons.

This receptor was identified in a man aged 40-50 years in a cohort exposed to, infected with or recovered from COVID-19 (not recorded which). The chain combines TRBV28 with TRBJ2-1; 8 bases agree with TRBD2. The specimen sequenced was PBMCs or T cells enriched from blood (not recorded which). CDR3 DNA: TGTGCCAGCCGAACTTCGGGACTAGTCTTCCATGAGCAGTTCTTC. Encoded protein: CASRTSGLVFHEQFF.